This entry describes one TCR beta chain. The data belong to a study of blood T cell repertoires in COVID-19. The wider study: COVID-19 samples, acute and convalescent, were from the United States, Italy and Spain. Nucleic acid was either cDNA or gDNA, and it came from T cells, B-cell-depleted T cells, or PBMCs.

Under the authors' procedure: How many nucleated cells were present was estimated from reference gene primer amplification. The repertoire was sequenced with immunoSEQ multiplex PCR; TCRdb's copy has only in-frame clones and lacks some. The V and J calls and clone size are taken from that table; D and trimming were inferred from the DNA. Of 93,000 or so clones listed, 88% were seen once; the top ten hold about 3%. The source is a human donor in a cohort sampled during active COVID-19. Source material: peripheral blood.

The CDR3 region is CSASRTSLSKNIQYF. CDR3 DNA sequence: TGCAGTGCTAGTCGGACTAGCTTGTCCAAAAACATTCAGTACTTC. V and J are TRBV20-1 and TRBJ2-4, with 8 positions matching TRBD2. This CDR3 has 15 residues. Germline V gene lookup returns CDR1 DFQATT and CDR2 SNEGSKA (reference sequence). Trimming removed 3 bases from V and 2 bases from J; junction bases left unmatched: 6.